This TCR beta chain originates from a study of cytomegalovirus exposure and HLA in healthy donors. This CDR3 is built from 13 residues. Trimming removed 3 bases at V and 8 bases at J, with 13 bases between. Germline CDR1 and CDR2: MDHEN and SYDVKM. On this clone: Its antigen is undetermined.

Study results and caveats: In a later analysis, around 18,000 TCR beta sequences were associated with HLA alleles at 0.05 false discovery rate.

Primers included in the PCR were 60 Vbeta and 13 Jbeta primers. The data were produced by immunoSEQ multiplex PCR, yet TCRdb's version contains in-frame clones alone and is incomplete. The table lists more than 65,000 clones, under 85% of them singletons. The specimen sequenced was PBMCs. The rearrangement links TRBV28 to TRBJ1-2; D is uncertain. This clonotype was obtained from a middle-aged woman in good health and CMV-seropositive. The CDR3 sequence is CASSFRGDGGYTF. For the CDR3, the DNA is TGTGCCAGCAGTTTTCGGGGTGACGGGGGCTACACCTTC.